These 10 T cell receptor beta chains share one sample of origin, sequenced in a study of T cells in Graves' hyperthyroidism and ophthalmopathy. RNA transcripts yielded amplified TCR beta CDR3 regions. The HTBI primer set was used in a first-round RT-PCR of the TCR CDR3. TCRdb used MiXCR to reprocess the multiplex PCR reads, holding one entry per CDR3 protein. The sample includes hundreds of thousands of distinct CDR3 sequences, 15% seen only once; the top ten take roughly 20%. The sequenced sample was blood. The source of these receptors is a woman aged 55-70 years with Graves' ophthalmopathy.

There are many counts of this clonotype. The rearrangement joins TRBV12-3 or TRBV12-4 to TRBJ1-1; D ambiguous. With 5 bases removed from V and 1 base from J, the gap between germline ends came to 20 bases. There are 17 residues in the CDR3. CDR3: CASSLGGPVGTNTEAFF. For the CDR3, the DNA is TGTGCCAGCAGTCTTGGAGGACCAGTCGGCACGAACACTGAAGCTTTCTTT.

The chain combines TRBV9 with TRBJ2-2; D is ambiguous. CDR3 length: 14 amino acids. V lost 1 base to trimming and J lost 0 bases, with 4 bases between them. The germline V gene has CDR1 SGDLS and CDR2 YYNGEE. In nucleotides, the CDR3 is TGTGCCAGCAGCGTAAGGGCGAACACCGGGGAGCTGTTTTTT. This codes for CASSVRANTGELFF.

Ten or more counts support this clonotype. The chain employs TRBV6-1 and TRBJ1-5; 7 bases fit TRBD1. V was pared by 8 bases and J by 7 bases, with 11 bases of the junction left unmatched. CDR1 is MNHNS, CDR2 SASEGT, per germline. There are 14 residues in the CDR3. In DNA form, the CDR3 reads TGTGCCAGCCTCTTGACAGGGAGTGGGCAGCCCCAGCATTTT. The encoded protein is CASLLTGSGQPQHF.

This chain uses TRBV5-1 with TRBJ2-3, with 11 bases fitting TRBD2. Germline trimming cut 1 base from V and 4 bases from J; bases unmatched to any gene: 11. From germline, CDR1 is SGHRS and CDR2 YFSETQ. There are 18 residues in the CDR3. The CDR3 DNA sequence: TGCGCCAGCAGCTTGTCTCCTCTAGCGGGAGGCCCGCCAGATACGCAGTATTTT. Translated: CASSLSPLAGGPPDTQYF.

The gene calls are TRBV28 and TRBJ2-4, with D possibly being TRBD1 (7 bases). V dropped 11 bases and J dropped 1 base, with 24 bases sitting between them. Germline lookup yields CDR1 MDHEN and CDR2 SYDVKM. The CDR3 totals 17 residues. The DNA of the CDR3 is TGTGCCTCCCAGGGGGGCTACAGCTTAAGGGCCAAAAACATTCAGTACTTC. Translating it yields CASQGGYSLRAKNIQYF.

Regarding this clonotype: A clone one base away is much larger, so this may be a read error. The CDR3 bases are TGTGCCAGCAGTCCCACCGGGACAGCGGGAGAAAAACTGTTTTTT. It specifies CASSPTGTAGEKLFF. The chain recombines TRBV11-2 with TRBJ1-4, with 7 nucleotides matching TRBD1. CDR3 length: 15 amino acids. Unmatched junction bases numbered 12, after V lost 6 bases and J lost 8 bases. Germline CDR1 SGHAT, CDR2 FQNNGV.

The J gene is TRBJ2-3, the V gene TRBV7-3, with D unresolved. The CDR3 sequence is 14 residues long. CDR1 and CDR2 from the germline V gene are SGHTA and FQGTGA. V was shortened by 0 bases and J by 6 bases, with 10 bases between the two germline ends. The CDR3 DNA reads TGTGCCAGCAGCTTAACGGCGGCAGATGATACGCAGTATTTT. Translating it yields CASSLTAADDTQYF.

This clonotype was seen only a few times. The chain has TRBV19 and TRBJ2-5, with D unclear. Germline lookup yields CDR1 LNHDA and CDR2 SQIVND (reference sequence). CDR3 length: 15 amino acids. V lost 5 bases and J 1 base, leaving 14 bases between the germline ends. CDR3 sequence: CASSPDTQFQETQYF. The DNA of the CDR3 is TGTGCCAGTAGTCCTGATACTCAATTCCAAGAGACCCAGTACTTC.

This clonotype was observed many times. This CDR3 is CASSEVPTGTYEQYF. CDR3 in DNA: TGTGCCAGCAGTGAGGTCCCGACAGGGACCTACGAGCAGTACTTC. The chain carries TRBV2 and TRBJ2-7; 7 nucleotides line up with TRBD1. After removal of 3 bases from V and 2 bases from J, the junction contained 7 bases not matched to a gene. Germline CDR1 is SNHLY and CDR2 is FYNNEI. The length of the CDR3 is 15 residues.

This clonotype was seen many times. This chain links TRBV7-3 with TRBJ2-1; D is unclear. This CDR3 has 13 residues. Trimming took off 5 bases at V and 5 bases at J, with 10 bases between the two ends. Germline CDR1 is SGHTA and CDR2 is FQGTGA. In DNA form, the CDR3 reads TGTGCCAGCAGCCCCGCCAGAGACAATGAGCAGTTCTTC. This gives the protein CASSPARDNEQFF.